Reported below is one TCR beta chain. The CDR3 consists of 13 residues. CDR1 is SGHTS, CDR2 YDEGEE, per germline. The trim removed 4 bases at V and 4 bases at J, leaving 0 bases unmatched. These data come from a study of blood T cell repertoires in COVID-19. As handled by the study authors: From reference gene primer amplification, estimates of nucleated cell counts were derived. Assay used: immunoSEQ multiplex PCR; TCRdb lists only in-frame clones, some missing. D and trimming were read from the DNA, whereas the V and J calls and clone size are those reported in that table. The sample carries approximately 190,000 clones, roughly nine tenths recorded once.

The chain has TRBV5-8 and TRBJ2-5; TRBD2 matches at 11 bases. This receptor was taken from a man aged 65-85 years with active or convalescent COVID-19. Sequencing input: peripheral blood. The CDR3 DNA follows: TGTGCCAGCAGCGGACTAGCGGGAGAGACCCAGTACTTC. Translated, it gives CASSGLAGETQYF.